These 3 T cell receptor beta chains were all obtained from the same sample, sequenced in a study of blood T cell repertoires in COVID-19. Repertoires were generated with immunoSEQ multiplex PCR, while TCRdb's copy carries only in-frame clones and drops some. The table has around 25,000 clones, around 91% seen once. The sequenced material came from peripheral blood. The source is a man aged 65 to 79 with acute or convalescent COVID-19.

J is TRBJ1-2 and V is TRBV6-2 or TRBV6-3; a possible D gene is TRBD1 (5 bases). V was cut by 2 bases and J by 4 bases, with 11 bases left in between. From germline, CDR1 is MNHEY and CDR2 SVGEGT. This CDR3 is 14 amino acids long. Here the CDR3 reads CASSYGASSYGYTF. The CDR3 nucleotides read TGTGCCAGCAGTTACGGGGCCAGCTCCTATGGCTACACCTTC.

The chain links TRBV3-1 (or the pseudogene TRBV3-2) to TRBJ1-1, with D possibly being TRBD1 (5 bases). Germline V gene lookup returns CDR1 LGHDT and CDR2 YNNKEL (reference sequence). This CDR3 spans 13 amino acids. The germline V and J ends were trimmed by 4 bases and 6 bases, with 12 bases remaining between them. The CDR3 loop is CASSPPGVSEAFF. CDR3 bases: TGTGCCAGCAGCCCGCCGGGGGTCTCTGAAGCTTTCTTT.

This chain joins TRBV28 and TRBJ1-5, with no clear D. Trimming cost V 2 bases and J 2 bases, with 4 bases left between them. Looked up from germline, CDR1 is MDHEN and CDR2 is SYDVKM. This CDR3 spans 13 amino acids. CDR3 sequence: CASSLPGNQPQHF. Written as DNA, the CDR3 is TGTGCCAGCAGTTTACCAGGCAATCAGCCCCAGCATTTT.